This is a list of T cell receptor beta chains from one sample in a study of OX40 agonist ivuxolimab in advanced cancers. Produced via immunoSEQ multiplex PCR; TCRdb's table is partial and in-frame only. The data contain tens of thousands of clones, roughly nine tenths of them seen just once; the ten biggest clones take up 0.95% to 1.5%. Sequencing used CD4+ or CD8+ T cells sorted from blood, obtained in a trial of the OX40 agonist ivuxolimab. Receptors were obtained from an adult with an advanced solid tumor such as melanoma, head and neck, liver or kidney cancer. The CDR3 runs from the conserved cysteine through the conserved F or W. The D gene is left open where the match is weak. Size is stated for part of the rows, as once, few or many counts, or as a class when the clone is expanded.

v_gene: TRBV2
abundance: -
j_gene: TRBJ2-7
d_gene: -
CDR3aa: CASKTTSGTSNPPRDEQYF
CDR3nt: TGTGCCAGCAAAACCACCTCAGGGACCTCGAACCCCCCAAGAGACGAGCAGTACTTC

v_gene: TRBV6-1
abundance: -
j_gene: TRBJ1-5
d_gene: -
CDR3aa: CASSPTWGNQPQHF
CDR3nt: TGTGCCAGCAGCCCCACTTGGGGCAATCAGCCCCAGCATTTT

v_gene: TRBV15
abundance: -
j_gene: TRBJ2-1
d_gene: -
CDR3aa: CATSRVQGYNEQFF
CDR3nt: TGTGCCACCAGCAGAGTGCAGGGATACAATGAGCAGTTCTTC

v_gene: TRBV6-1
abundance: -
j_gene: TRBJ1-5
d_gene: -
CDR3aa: CASSEPLGARSQPQHF
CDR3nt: TGTGCCAGCAGTGAACCTCTCGGGGCGCGATCCCAGCCCCAGCATTTT

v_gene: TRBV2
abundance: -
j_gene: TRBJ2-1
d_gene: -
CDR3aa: CASSVTRGNEQFF
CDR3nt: TGTGCCAGCAGTGTCACCAGGGGAAATGAGCAGTTCTTC

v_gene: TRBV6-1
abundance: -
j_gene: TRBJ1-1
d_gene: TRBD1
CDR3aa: CASSEPGGANTEAFF
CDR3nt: TGTGCCAGCAGTGAGCCAGGGGGAGCGAACACTGAAGCTTTCTTT

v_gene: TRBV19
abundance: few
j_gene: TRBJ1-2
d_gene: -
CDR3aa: CASSISQSYYGYTF
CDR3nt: TGTGCCAGTAGTATAAGTCAGAGCTACTATGGCTACACCTTC

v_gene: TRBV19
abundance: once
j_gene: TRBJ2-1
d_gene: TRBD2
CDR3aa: CASRSGLAGDRSYNEQFF
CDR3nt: TGTGCCAGTAGATCTGGACTAGCGGGGGACCGCTCCTACAATGAGCAGTTCTTC

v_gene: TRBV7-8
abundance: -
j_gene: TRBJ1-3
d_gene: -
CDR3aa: CASSLVPSRVRISGNTIYF
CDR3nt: TGTGCCAGCAGCTTAGTCCCAAGCAGGGTTAGGATCTCTGGAAACACCATATATTTT

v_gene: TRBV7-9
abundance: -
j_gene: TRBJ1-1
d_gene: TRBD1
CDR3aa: CASSVTGGTEAFF
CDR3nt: TGTGCCAGCAGCGTAACAGGGGGCACTGAAGCTTTCTTT

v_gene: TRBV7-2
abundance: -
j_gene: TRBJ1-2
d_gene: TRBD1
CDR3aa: CASSSYRGLQSNYGYTF
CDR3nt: TGTGCCAGCAGCTCCTACAGGGGGCTTCAGAGCAACTATGGCTACACCTTC

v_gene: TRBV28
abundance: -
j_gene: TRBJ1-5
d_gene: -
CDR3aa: CASSLWGGSNQPQHF
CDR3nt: TGTGCCAGCAGTTTATGGGGGGGAAGCAATCAGCCCCAGCATTTT

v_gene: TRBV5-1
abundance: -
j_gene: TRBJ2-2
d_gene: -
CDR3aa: CASSLGRVRTGELFF
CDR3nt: TGCGCCAGCAGCCTCGGCCGGGTCCGCACCGGGGAGCTGTTTTTT

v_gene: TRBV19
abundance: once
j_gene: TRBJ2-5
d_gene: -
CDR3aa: CASSPSQNQETQYF
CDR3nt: TGTGCCAGTAGCCCCTCGCAGAATCAAGAGACCCAGTACTTC

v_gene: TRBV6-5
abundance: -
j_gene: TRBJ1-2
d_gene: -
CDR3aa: CASSIYGSGAYGYTF
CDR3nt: TGTGCCAGCAGTATCTACGGGTCAGGAGCCTATGGCTACACCTTC

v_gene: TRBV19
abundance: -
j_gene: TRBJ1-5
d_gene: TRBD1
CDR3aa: CASSPGGWQPQHF
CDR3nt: TGTGCCAGTAGCCCAGGGGGCTGGCAGCCCCAGCATTTT

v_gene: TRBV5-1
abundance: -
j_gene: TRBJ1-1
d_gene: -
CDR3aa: CASSFEGQGEAFF
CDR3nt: TGCGCCAGCAGCTTTGAGGGTCAGGGTGAAGCTTTCTTT

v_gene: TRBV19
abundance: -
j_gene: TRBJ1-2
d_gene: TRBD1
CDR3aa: CASSILPGQGNYGYTF
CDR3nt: TGTGCCAGTAGTATTTTACCGGGACAGGGGAACTATGGCTACACCTTC

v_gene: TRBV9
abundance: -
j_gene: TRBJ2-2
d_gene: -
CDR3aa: CASSVQILAEGVGELFF
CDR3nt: TGTGCCAGCAGCGTACAAATCCTTGCAGAGGGGGTCGGGGAGCTGTTTTTT

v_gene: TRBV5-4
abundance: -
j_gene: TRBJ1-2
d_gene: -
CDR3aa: CASSSGTQGSNYGYTF
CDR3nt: TGTGCCAGCAGCTCAGGTACACAGGGATCTAACTATGGCTACACCTTC

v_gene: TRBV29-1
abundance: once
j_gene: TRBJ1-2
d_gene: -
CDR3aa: CSVGDPNYGYTF
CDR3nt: TGCAGCGTAGGGGACCCTAACTATGGCTACACCTTC

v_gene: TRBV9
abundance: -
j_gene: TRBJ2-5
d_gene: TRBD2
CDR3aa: CASSGRLAGGPETQYF
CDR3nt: TGTGCCAGCAGCGGACGACTAGCGGGGGGCCCAGAGACCCAGTACTTC

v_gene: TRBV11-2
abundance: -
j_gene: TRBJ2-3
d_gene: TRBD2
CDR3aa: CASSFTGGGPNTQYF
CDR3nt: TGTGCCAGCAGCTTTACGGGGGGGGGCCCCAATACGCAGTATTTT

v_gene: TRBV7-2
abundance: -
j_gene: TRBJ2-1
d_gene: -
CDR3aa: CASSFYGNEQFF
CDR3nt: TGTGCCAGCAGCTTCTACGGGAATGAGCAGTTCTTC

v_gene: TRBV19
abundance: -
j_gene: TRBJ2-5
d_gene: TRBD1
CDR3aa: CASSFDRAETQYF
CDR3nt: TGTGCCAGTAGTTTCGACAGGGCTGAGACCCAGTACTTC

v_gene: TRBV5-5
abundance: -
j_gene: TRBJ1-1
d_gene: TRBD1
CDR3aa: CASSLAIIQGGNTEAFF
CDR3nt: TGTGCCAGCAGCTTGGCGATCATACAGGGGGGAAACACTGAAGCTTTCTTT

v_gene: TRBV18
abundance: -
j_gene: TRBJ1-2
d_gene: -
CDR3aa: CASSPAWGPNYGYTF
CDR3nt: TGTGCCAGCTCACCTGCCTGGGGGCCGAACTATGGCTACACCTTC

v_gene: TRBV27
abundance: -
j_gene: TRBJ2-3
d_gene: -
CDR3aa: CASSQRLLGGTDTQYF
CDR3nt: TGTGCCAGCAGTCAAAGACTTCTGGGGGGAACAGATACGCAGTATTTT

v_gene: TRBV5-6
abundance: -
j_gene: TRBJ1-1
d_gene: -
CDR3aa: CASSFGVEDTEAFF
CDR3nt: TGTGCCAGCAGCTTTGGGGTGGAGGACACTGAAGCTTTCTTT

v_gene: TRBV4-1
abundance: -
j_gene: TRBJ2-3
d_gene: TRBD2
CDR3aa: CASSQGLAGGPTSTDTQYF
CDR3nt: TGCGCCAGCAGCCAAGGACTAGCGGGGGGGCCGACGAGTACAGATACGCAGTATTTT

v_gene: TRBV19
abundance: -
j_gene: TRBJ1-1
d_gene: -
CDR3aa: CASSIPAGRFTEAFF
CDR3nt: TGTGCCAGTAGTATACCAGCAGGGAGGTTCACTGAAGCTTTCTTT

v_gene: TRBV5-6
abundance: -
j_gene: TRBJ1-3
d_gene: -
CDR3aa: CASSLGGATGNTIYF
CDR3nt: TGTGCCAGCAGCTTGGGAGGGGCGACTGGAAACACCATATATTTT

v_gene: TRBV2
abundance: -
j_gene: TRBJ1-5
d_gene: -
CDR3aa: CASQGDGNQPQHF
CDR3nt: TGTGCCAGCCAGGGAGATGGCAATCAGCCCCAGCATTTT

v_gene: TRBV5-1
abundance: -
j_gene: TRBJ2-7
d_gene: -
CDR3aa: CASSLTGGSSYEQYF
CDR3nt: TGCGCCAGCAGCTTGACGGGGGGCTCCTCCTACGAGCAGTACTTC